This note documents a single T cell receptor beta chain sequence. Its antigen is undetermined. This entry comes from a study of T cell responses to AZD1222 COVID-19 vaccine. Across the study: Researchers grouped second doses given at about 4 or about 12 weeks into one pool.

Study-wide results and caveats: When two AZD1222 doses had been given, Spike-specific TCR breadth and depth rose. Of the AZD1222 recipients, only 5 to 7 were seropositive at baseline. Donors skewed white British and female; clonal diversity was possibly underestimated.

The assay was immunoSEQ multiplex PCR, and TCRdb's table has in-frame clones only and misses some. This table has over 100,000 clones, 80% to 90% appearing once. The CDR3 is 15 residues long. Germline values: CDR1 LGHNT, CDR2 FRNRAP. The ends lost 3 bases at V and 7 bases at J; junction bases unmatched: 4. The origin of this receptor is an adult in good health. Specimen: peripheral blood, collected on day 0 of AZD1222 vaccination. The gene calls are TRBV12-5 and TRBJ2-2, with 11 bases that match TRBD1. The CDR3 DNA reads TGTGCTAGTGGTTTTGGACAGGGGGCTAACGGGGAGCTGTTTTTT. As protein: CASGFGQGANGELFF.